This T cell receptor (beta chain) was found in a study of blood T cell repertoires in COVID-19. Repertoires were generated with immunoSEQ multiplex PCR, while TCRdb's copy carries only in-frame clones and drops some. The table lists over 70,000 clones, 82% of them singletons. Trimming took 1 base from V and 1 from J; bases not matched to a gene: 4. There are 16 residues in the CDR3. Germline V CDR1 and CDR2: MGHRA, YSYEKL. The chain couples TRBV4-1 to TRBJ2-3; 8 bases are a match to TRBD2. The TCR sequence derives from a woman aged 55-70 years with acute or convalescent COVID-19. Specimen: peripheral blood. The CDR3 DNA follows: TGCGCCAGCAGCCAAGTCTTCGGGGGGGGCACAGATACGCAGTATTTT. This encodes CASSQVFGGGTDTQYF.